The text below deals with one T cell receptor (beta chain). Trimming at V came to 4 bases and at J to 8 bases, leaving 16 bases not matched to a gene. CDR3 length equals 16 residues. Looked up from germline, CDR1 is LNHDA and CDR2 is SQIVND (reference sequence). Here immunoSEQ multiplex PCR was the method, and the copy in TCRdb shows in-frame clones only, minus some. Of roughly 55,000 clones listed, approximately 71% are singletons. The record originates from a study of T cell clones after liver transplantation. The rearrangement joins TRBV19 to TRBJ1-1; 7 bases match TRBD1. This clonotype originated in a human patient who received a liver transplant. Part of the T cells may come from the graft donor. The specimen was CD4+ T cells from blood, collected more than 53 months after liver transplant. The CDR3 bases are TGTGCCAGTAGTAGAAACGGGGAAGGGGGCGATCTCGAAGCTTTCTTT. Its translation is CASSRNGEGGDLEAFF.